The rows below give T cell receptor beta chains drawn from one sample of a study of T cells after yellow fever vaccination. TCRdb re-called the 5' RACE reads with MiXCR, one entry per CDR3 protein. The table has more than 250,000 distinct CDR3 sequences, around 7% seen once; the top ten hold 15% to 20%. Sample: PBMCs, taken approximately 40 days after the first yellow fever vaccination. The receptors were gathered from a man younger than 35 who received the YFV17D yellow fever vaccine. CDR3s include the opening cysteine and the closing phenylalanine or tryptophan. Each record gives: D gene, clone size, V gene, J gene, CDR3 protein, CDR3 DNA. D genes are given only for firm matches. Some rows mark clone size as missing; the rest say once, few, many or name a class of expanded clone.

d_call: -
clone_size: few
v_call: TRBV20-1
j_call: TRBJ2-7
cdr3_aa: CSATIGPYYEQYF
cdr3_nt: TGCAGTGCCACCATAGGCCCCTATTACGAGCAGTACTTC

d_call: -
clone_size: -
v_call: TRBV28
j_call: TRBJ1-2
cdr3_aa: CASSDIVMRYGYTF
cdr3_nt: TGTGCCAGCAGTGACATTGTTATGCGCTATGGCTACACCTTC

d_call: TRBD2
clone_size: few
v_call: TRBV12-5
j_call: TRBJ2-5
cdr3_aa: CASGLRGDQETQYF
cdr3_nt: TGTGCTAGTGGTTTGCGGGGGGATCAAGAGACCCAGTACTTC

d_call: TRBD1
clone_size: few
v_call: TRBV20-1
j_call: TRBJ2-7
cdr3_aa: CSADRDSLPYEQYF
cdr3_nt: TGCAGTGCGGACCGGGACAGTCTTCCCTACGAGCAGTACTTC

d_call: -
clone_size: -
v_call: TRBV7-6
j_call: TRBJ2-6
cdr3_aa: CASSLRQGVSGANVLTF
cdr3_nt: TGTGCCAGCAGCTTAAGGCAGGGAGTGTCTGGGGCCAACGTCCTGACTTTC

d_call: -
clone_size: few
v_call: TRBV6-5
j_call: TRBJ2-3
cdr3_aa: CASSLGTLPDTQYF
cdr3_nt: TGTGCCAGCAGTTTGGGGACCCTCCCAGATACGCAGTATTTT

d_call: -
clone_size: many
v_call: TRBV5-5
j_call: TRBJ1-3
cdr3_aa: CASSFYTSGNTIYF
cdr3_nt: TGTGCCAGCAGCTTTTATACCTCTGGAAACACCATATATTTT

d_call: -
clone_size: many
v_call: TRBV20-1
j_call: TRBJ2-3
cdr3_aa: CSTAISFTDTQYF
cdr3_nt: TGCAGTACTGCGATTAGCTTCACAGATACGCAGTATTTT

d_call: -
clone_size: few
v_call: TRBV19
j_call: TRBJ1-1
cdr3_aa: CASGGRREAFF
cdr3_nt: TGTGCCAGTGGTGGACGGCGGGAAGCTTTCTTT

d_call: TRBD1
clone_size: -
v_call: TRBV6-1
j_call: TRBJ2-7
cdr3_aa: CASSGYTGTEYEQYF
cdr3_nt: TGTGCCAGCAGTGGATACACCGGGACAGAGTACGAGCAGTACTTC

d_call: -
clone_size: -
v_call: TRBV7-3
j_call: TRBJ2-5
cdr3_aa: CASSLNGGLETQYF
cdr3_nt: TGTGCCAGCAGCTTGAATGGGGGCTTGGAGACCCAGTACTTC

d_call: TRBD2
clone_size: many
v_call: TRBV10-3
j_call: TRBJ2-3
cdr3_aa: CAISRGPSGGTSTDTQYF
cdr3_nt: TGTGCCATCAGCCGAGGACCTAGCGGGGGAACTAGCACAGATACGCAGTATTTT

d_call: -
clone_size: few
v_call: TRBV19
j_call: TRBJ2-1
cdr3_aa: CASSLMGGSYNEQFF
cdr3_nt: TGTGCCAGTAGCCTCATGGGGGGCAGTTACAATGAGCAGTTCTTC

d_call: -
clone_size: many
v_call: TRBV4-2
j_call: TRBJ1-6
cdr3_aa: CASSQDAAGNSPLHF
cdr3_nt: TGTGCCAGCAGCCAAGATGCGGCAGGGAACTCACCCCTCCACTTT

d_call: -
clone_size: many
v_call: TRBV3-1
j_call: TRBJ2-1
cdr3_aa: CASSQVTGENSGEQFF
cdr3_nt: TGTGCCAGCAGCCAAGTGACCGGAGAGAACTCGGGTGAGCAGTTCTTC

d_call: -
clone_size: few
v_call: TRBV5-4
j_call: TRBJ2-7
cdr3_aa: CASSPDNPAYEQYF
cdr3_nt: TGTGCCAGCAGCCCGGACAATCCGGCCTACGAGCAGTACTTC

d_call: -
clone_size: many
v_call: TRBV6-5
j_call: TRBJ2-2
cdr3_aa: CASSYWETDTGELFF
cdr3_nt: TGTGCCAGCAGTTACTGGGAGACGGACACCGGGGAGCTGTTTTTT

d_call: -
clone_size: many
v_call: TRBV12-3/TRBV12-4
j_call: TRBJ2-2
cdr3_aa: CASSPRTPGELFF
cdr3_nt: TGTGCCAGCAGTCCGAGAACACCCGGGGAGCTGTTTTTT

d_call: -
clone_size: -
v_call: TRBV5-1
j_call: TRBJ2-5
cdr3_aa: CASSLEAPEETQYF
cdr3_nt: TGCGCCAGCAGCTTGGAGGCGCCAGAAGAGACCCAGTACTTC

d_call: TRBD2
clone_size: many
v_call: TRBV5-5
j_call: TRBJ2-5
cdr3_aa: CASSPGGIEETQYF
cdr3_nt: TGTGCCAGCAGCCCGGGGGGAATAGAAGAGACCCAGTACTTC

d_call: -
clone_size: few
v_call: TRBV12-3/TRBV12-4
j_call: TRBJ2-7
cdr3_aa: CASSLAGLNYEQYF
cdr3_nt: TGTGCCAGCAGTCTGGCGGGTCTAAACTACGAGCAGTACTTC

d_call: -
clone_size: few
v_call: TRBV20-1
j_call: TRBJ2-1
cdr3_aa: CSAWLGARRDEQFF
cdr3_nt: TGCAGTGCTTGGTTGGGGGCCCGTAGGGATGAGCAGTTCTTC

d_call: TRBD2
clone_size: few
v_call: TRBV7-8
j_call: TRBJ2-1
cdr3_aa: CASSKLAGAGNEQFF
cdr3_nt: TGTGCCAGCAGCAAACTAGCGGGGGCGGGCAATGAGCAGTTCTTC

d_call: -
clone_size: few
v_call: TRBV7-3
j_call: TRBJ2-1
cdr3_aa: CASSPGGSDKYNEQFF
cdr3_nt: TGTGCCAGCAGCCCCGGAGGCTCGGACAAGTACAATGAGCAGTTCTTC

d_call: -
clone_size: few
v_call: TRBV12-3/TRBV12-4
j_call: TRBJ2-3
cdr3_aa: CASSSTQGPLTDTQYF
cdr3_nt: TGTGCCAGCAGCTCGACCCAGGGACCACTCACAGATACGCAGTATTTT

d_call: -
clone_size: few
v_call: TRBV6-2/TRBV6-3
j_call: TRBJ1-5
cdr3_aa: CASSYPGEQPQHF
cdr3_nt: TGTGCCAGCAGTTACCCAGGGGAACAGCCCCAGCATTTT

d_call: TRBD1
clone_size: many
v_call: TRBV20-1
j_call: TRBJ1-2
cdr3_aa: CSARDRGPWGYTF
cdr3_nt: TGCAGTGCTAGGGACAGGGGGCCCTGGGGCTACACCTTC

d_call: TRBD1
clone_size: -
v_call: TRBV28
j_call: TRBJ2-5
cdr3_aa: CASRAGQALRETQYF
cdr3_nt: TGTGCCAGCAGGGCGGGACAGGCCCTTCGGGAGACCCAGTACTTC

d_call: -
clone_size: many
v_call: TRBV18
j_call: TRBJ1-2
cdr3_aa: CASSPPGLRANYGYTF
cdr3_nt: TGTGCCAGCTCACCACCGGGACTGAGAGCTAACTATGGCTACACCTTC

d_call: -
clone_size: few
v_call: TRBV12-3/TRBV12-4
j_call: TRBJ1-3
cdr3_aa: CASSHPIWGPGNTIYF
cdr3_nt: TGTGCCAGCAGCCACCCTATTTGGGGGCCTGGAAACACCATATATTTT

d_call: TRBD2
clone_size: -
v_call: TRBV30
j_call: TRBJ2-7
cdr3_aa: CAWRKLGRGYEQYF
cdr3_nt: TGTGCCTGGAGAAAACTTGGGAGGGGCTACGAGCAGTACTTC

d_call: TRBD2
clone_size: few
v_call: TRBV5-5
j_call: TRBJ2-1
cdr3_aa: CASSLGGGPKGQFF
cdr3_nt: TGTGCCAGCAGCTTGGGCGGGGGGCCAAAGGGGCAGTTCTTC

d_call: -
clone_size: -
v_call: TRBV12-3/TRBV12-4
j_call: TRBJ1-2
cdr3_aa: CASSFRPGHNRYTF
cdr3_nt: TGTGCCAGCAGTTTTCGTCCGGGGCATAACCGCTACACCTTC

d_call: -
clone_size: many
v_call: TRBV7-9
j_call: TRBJ1-6
cdr3_aa: CASSSQGRSPLHF
cdr3_nt: TGTGCCAGCAGCTCCCAGGGGAGATCACCCCTCCACTTT

d_call: -
clone_size: -
v_call: TRBV7-9
j_call: TRBJ2-2
cdr3_aa: CASSSSGWSGELFF
cdr3_nt: TGTGCCAGCAGCTCCAGCGGGTGGTCCGGGGAGCTGTTTTTT

d_call: -
clone_size: many
v_call: TRBV7-2
j_call: TRBJ2-5
cdr3_aa: CASSWRVSEETQYF
cdr3_nt: TGTGCCAGCAGCTGGCGGGTCTCAGAGGAGACCCAGTACTTC

d_call: TRBD1
clone_size: -
v_call: TRBV7-8
j_call: TRBJ1-2
cdr3_aa: CASSLALGQGGDYGYTF
cdr3_nt: TGTGCCAGCAGCTTAGCGCTGGGGCAGGGGGGAGACTATGGCTACACCTTC

d_call: -
clone_size: few
v_call: TRBV3-1
j_call: TRBJ2-1
cdr3_aa: CASSPTEASPGEQFF
cdr3_nt: TGTGCCAGCAGCCCCACGGAGGCTAGCCCCGGGGAGCAGTTCTTC

d_call: -
clone_size: few
v_call: TRBV15
j_call: TRBJ2-1
cdr3_aa: CATSAGRYNEQFF
cdr3_nt: TGTGCCACCAGCGCTGGACGCTACAATGAGCAGTTCTTC

d_call: -
clone_size: few
v_call: TRBV4-3
j_call: TRBJ1-2
cdr3_aa: CASSQGFEYGYTF
cdr3_nt: TGCGCCAGCAGCCAAGGGTTCGAATATGGCTACACCTTC

d_call: -
clone_size: -
v_call: TRBV20-1
j_call: TRBJ2-3
cdr3_aa: CTSEDGLGDTQYF
cdr3_nt: TGCACTTCCGAGGACGGTCTTGGAGATACGCAGTATTTT

d_call: -
clone_size: few
v_call: TRBV7-2
j_call: TRBJ1-2
cdr3_aa: CASSPRAYGYTF
cdr3_nt: TGTGCCAGCAGCCCACGGGCCTATGGCTACACCTTC

d_call: -
clone_size: -
v_call: TRBV7-2
j_call: TRBJ1-2
cdr3_aa: CASSSTREDGYTF
cdr3_nt: TGTGCCAGCAGCTCCACCAGGGAAGACGGCTACACCTTC

d_call: -
clone_size: -
v_call: TRBV7-2
j_call: TRBJ1-2
cdr3_aa: CASSLLASGYGYTF
cdr3_nt: TGTGCCAGCAGCCTGCTAGCGTCAGGCTATGGCTACACCTTC

d_call: -
clone_size: many
v_call: TRBV20-1
j_call: TRBJ1-5
cdr3_aa: CSAIRQVNQPQHF
cdr3_nt: TGCAGTGCTATTCGACAGGTTAATCAGCCCCAGCATTTT